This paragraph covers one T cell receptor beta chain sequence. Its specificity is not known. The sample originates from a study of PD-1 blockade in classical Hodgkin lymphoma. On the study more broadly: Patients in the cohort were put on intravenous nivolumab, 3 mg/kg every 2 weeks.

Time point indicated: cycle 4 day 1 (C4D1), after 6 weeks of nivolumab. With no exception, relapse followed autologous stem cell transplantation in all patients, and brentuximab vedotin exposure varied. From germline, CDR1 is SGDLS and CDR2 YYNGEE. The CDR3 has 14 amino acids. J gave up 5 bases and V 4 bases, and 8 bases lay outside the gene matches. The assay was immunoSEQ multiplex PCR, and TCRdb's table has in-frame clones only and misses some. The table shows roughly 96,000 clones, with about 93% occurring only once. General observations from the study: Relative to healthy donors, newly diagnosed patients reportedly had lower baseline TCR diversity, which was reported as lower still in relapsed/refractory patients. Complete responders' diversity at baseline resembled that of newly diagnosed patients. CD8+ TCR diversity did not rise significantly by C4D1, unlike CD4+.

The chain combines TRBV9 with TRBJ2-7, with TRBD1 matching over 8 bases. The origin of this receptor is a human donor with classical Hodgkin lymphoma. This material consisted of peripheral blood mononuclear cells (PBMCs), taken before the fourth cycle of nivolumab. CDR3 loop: CASSNRQGAHEQYF. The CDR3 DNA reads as TGTGCCAGCAGCAATAGGCAGGGGGCACACGAGCAGTACTTC.